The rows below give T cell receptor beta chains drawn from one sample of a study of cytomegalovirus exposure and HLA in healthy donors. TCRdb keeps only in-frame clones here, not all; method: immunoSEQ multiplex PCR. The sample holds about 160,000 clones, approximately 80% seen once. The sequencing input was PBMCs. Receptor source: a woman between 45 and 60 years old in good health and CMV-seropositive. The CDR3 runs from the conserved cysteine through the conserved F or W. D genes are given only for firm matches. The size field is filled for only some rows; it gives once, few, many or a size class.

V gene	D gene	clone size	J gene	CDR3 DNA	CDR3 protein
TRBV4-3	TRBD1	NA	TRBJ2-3	TGCGCCAGCAGCCAAGTACGACAGGGGCCAGATACGCAGTATTTT	CASSQVRQGPDTQYF
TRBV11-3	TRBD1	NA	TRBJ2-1	TGTGCCAGCAGCATGACAGGGGAGGCCTACAATGAGCAGTTCTTC	CASSMTGEAYNEQFF
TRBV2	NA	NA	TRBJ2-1	TGTGCCAGCAGCGGGATGACAGGGAGGAATGAGCAGTTCTTC	CASSGMTGRNEQFF
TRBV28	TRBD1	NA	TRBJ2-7	TGTGCCAGCAGTTTCCGGTCAGGGGGCTACCGCCACGAGCAGTACTTC	CASSFRSGGYRHEQYF
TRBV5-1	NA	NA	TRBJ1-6	TGCGCCAGCAGCTCGGAGTCCCGGGGGAATTCACCCCTCCACTTT	CASSSESRGNSPLHF
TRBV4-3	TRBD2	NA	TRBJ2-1	TGCGCCAGCAGCCAAACTAGCGGGATTTACAATGAGCAGTTCTTC	CASSQTSGIYNEQFF
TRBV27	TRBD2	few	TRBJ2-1	TGTGCCAGCAGTCCCCCTGGACTAGCGGTCGTCCCTTTCTCCTACAATGAGCAGTTCTTC	CASSPPGLAVVPFSYNEQFF
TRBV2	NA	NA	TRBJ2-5	TGTGCCAGCAGTGGGCAGCGGGAAGAGACCCAGTACTTC	CASSGQREETQYF
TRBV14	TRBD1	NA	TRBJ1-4	TGTGCCAGCAGCCCCAGGGGGACCCTGAATGAAAAACTGTTTTTT	CASSPRGTLNEKLFF
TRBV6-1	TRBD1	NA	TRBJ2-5	TGTGCCAGCAGAGATGACAGGGGGCGCGAGGAGACCCAGTACTTC	CASRDDRGREETQYF